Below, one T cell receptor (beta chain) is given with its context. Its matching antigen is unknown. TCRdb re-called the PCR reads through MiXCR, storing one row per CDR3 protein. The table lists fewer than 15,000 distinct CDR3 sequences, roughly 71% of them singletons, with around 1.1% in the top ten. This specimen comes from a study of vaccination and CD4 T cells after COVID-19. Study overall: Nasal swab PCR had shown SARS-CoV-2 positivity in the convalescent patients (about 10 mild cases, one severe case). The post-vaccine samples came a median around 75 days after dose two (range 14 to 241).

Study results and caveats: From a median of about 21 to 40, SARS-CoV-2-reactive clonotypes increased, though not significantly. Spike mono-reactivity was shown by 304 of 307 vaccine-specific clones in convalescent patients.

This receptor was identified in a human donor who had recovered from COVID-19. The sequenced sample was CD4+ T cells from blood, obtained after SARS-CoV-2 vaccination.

The CDR3 DNA reads TGTGCCAGCAGACCAGGACTAGCGGGAGCCAATGAGCAGTTCTTC. Residues: CASRPGLAGANEQFF. The chain joins TRBV6-1 to TRBJ2-1; TRBD2 agrees at 13 bases. The CDR3 covers 15 residues. CDR1 MNHNS and CDR2 SASEGT come from the germline V gene. J was trimmed by 6 bases and V by 6 bases; bases with no gene match: 5.